This section outlines one T cell receptor beta chain sequence together with its context. The specificity of this receptor is unknown. Per-nucleotide qualities are absent, and no much larger clonotype sits a single base away. This sample is part of a study of T cells in Graves' hyperthyroidism and ophthalmopathy (dated by TCRdb to between 2018 and 2021). Some background on the complete study: Peripheral blood was sampled at the time of initial diagnosis, prior to any treatment. In addition, the study compared T-cell repertoires in thyroid tissue and in blood from roughly six Graves' hyperthyroidism patients. Prospective prediction of ophthalmopathy was tested in an independent validation cohort of approximately 18 hyperthyroidism patients and some 17 patients who later progressed to ophthalmopathy. After blood sampling, hyperthyroidism patients were treated with methimazole at a starting dose of 30 mg daily, and ophthalmopathy patients were treated with high-dose intravenous methylprednisolone. The paper reports TCR Vbeta CDR3 sequencing of 130 to 150 peripheral blood samples: 40 or so ophthalmopathy, about 75 hyperthyroidism and around 17 progressor patients. To identify TCR V-J signatures that set the groups apart, the researchers used a discovery cohort of roughly 100 patients, made up of under 45 with Graves' ophthalmopathy and 57 with stable Graves' hyperthyroidism. The approximately 100 discovery patients were divided at random into training and test sets in a 7:3 ratio. What the study reported, not specific to this receptor: Blood samples also contained most of the expanded thyroid clonotypes (frequency above 0.001), which suggests that blood repertoires may reflect thyroid immune responses. In validation, the model predicted progression to ophthalmopathy a median of roughly 6.5 months before onset, with about 71% sensitivity and around 76% specificity. Sample size was not statistically predetermined, and investigators were not blinded to group allocation. A 13 V-J signature model separated ophthalmopathy from stable hyperthyroidism, with over 85% sensitivity and about 81% specificity in cross-validation and 80%/75% in testing.

The germline V gene supplies CDR1 MNHNS and CDR2 SASEGT. The junction shows trimming of 6 bases on V and 0 bases on J, and the gene matches do not reach 4 bases of it. Taken from cysteine to phenylalanine, the CDR3 has 15 residues. Only the CDR3 region is kept as DNA, spanning 45 bases read in frame from base 1. Ophthalmopathy patients had moderately to severely active disease, Clinical Activity Score of at least 3, NOSPECS grade of at least 4, and duration under 3 months. Exclusion was applied to patients with uncontrolled infections, other autoimmune diseases, pregnancy or lactation. Diagnoses were established on the basis of clinical symptoms, serum thyroxine and TRAb, thyroid ultrasound, and orbital computed tomography. PBMCs were isolated from approximately 10 ml of fresh peripheral blood by Ficoll-Paque density gradient centrifugation. Trizol reagent was used to extract total RNA, and RNA quality was then checked on an Agilent 2100 Bioanalyzer.

The TCR beta CDR3 regions were amplified from RNA transcripts. The TCR CDR3 was subjected to a first round of RT-PCR using the HTBI primer set and the Qiagen OneStep RT-PCR kit. Libraries were constructed in a second round of multiplex PCR, after which size selection and purification were carried out. Libraries were sequenced paired-end with 100 bp reads on an Illumina HiSeq2000. In the original analysis: SOAPnuke was used to process the raw data, with reads discarded if the reads contained adapters or uncalled bases, had a mean Phred below 15, or lacked an exact constant-primer or identifier match. High-quality paired reads were merged with COPE v1.2.5, and unique nucleotide sequences were defined as clonotypes. MiTCR v1.1 was used to align the clonotypes against IMGT TRBV, TRBD and TRBJ reference segments. The analysis included only V-J combinations with a frequency above 0.0001, which together covered about 99% of the repertoires. A TCS score was defined as the ratio between F50 (clonal expansion) and ExV (chaos), using BLOSUM62-based TCRdist between CDR3 peptides within each V-J. Welch's t-statistics and random forest reduced 450 to 600 V-J features to 13, which were used in a naive Bayes classifier (R e1071). The similarity between thyroid and blood repertoires was quantified using the Morisita-Horn index. The raw public reads went through TCRdb reprocessing: fastp at Q25, MiXCR clone calling, in-frame beta chains kept. Each record represents a unique CDR3 protein, reported with the most common genes and DNA among its rows. Here the V and J calls rest on TCRdb's processing, not on the authors' analysis. This sample lists approximately 610,000 distinct CDR3 sequences; about 15% were detected once. Roughly 4.5% of the sample lies in the top ten.

This TCR derives from a woman aged 40-49 years with Graves' ophthalmopathy. Sequencing was done on a sample of blood. The sequence joins TRBV6-1 to TRBJ2-3, with 9 bases matching TRBD2. CDR3 reads: CASRPAGGSTDTQYF. The DNA reads as follows: TGTGCCAGCAGACCAGCGGGAGGCAGCACAGATACGCAGTATTTT.